This TCR beta chain was captured in a study of T-cell memory formation after mild COVID-19. Study-wide background: TCR clusters were mostly donor specific.

The germline V gene encodes CDR1 SGHDT and CDR2 YYEEEE. CDR3 length: 14 amino acids. The V gene lost 3 bases and the J gene lost 5 bases, with 12 bases spanning the gap. This clonotype has more than one count but fewer than ten. TCRdb redid the calling of the 5' RACE reads with MiXCR, one entry per CDR3 protein. Of about 340,000 distinct CDR3 sequences in the sample, approximately 15% were seen once. V usage is TRBV5-6 and J usage is TRBJ2-1; D is uncertain. The sequence derives from a man younger than 35 who had mild COVID-19 (a few samples of this study predate the infection). Cell type and time point are not known. Sequences were obtained from PBMCs or a T cell subset sorted from them (not recorded which). The CDR3 region has the DNA TGTGCCAGCAGCTACGCGGCTCCAAACAATGAGCAGTTCTTC. It is translated as CASSYAAPNNEQFF.